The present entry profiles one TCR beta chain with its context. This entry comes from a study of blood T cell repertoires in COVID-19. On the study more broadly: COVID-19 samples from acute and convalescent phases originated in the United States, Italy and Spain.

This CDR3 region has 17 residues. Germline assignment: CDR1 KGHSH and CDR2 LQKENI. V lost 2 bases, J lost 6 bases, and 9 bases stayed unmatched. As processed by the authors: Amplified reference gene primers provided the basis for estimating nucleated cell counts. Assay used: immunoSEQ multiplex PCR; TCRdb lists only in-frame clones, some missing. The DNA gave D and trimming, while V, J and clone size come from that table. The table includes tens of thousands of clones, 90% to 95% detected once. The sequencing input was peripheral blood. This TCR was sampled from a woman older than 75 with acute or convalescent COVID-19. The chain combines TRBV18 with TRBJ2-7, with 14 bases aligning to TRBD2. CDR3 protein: CASSPGTSGSRVSEQYF. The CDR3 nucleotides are TGTGCCAGCTCACCAGGGACTAGCGGGAGTAGAGTCTCCGAGCAGTACTTC.